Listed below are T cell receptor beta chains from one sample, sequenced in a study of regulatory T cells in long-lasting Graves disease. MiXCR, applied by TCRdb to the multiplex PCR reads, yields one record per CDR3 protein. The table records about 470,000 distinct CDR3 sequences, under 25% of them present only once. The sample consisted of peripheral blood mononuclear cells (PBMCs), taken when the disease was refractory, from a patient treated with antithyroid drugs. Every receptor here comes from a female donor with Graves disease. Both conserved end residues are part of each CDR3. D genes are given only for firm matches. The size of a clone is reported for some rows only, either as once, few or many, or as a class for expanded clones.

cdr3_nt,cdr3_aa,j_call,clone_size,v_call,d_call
TGCGCCAGCAGCCAGTTAGCGGGAGGGCACTACGAGCAGTACTTC,CASSQLAGGHYEQYF,TRBJ2-7,few,TRBV4-1,TRBD2
TGTGCCAGCAGCTTGTCTGGAGTGGACACCGGGGAGCTGTTTTTT,CASSLSGVDTGELFF,TRBJ2-2,few,TRBV5-6,NA
TGCAGTGCTAGAGGAGGACAGGGCGGTCAGCCCCAGCATTTT,CSARGGQGGQPQHF,TRBJ1-5,many,TRBV20-1,TRBD1
TGTGCCAGCAGATTAGCAGCCTTCGGCTACGAGCAGTACTTC,CASRLAAFGYEQYF,TRBJ2-7,NA,TRBV28,NA
TGTGCCAGCAGCTCCGGGACTAGCGGGCGGGATGAGCAGTTCTTC,CASSSGTSGRDEQFF,TRBJ2-1,many,TRBV7-9,TRBD2
TGTGCCAGCAGCTCAATCAGGAACCTGAACACTGAAGCTTTCTTT,CASSSIRNLNTEAFF,TRBJ1-1,many,TRBV7-9,NA
TGCAGCGTTGAGGAGGCAGGTCCTAATGAAAAACTGTTTTTT,CSVEEAGPNEKLFF,TRBJ1-4,many,TRBV29-1,NA
TGTGCCAGCAGCCCAACGTTGGGCGAGCAGTACTTC,CASSPTLGEQYF,TRBJ2-7,many,TRBV13,NA
TGCGCCAGCAGCTTGAGTCTCTCCTTTGCGCGGGAGGGCCGTACCGGGGAGCTGTTTTTT,CASSLSLSFAREGRTGELFF,TRBJ2-2,NA,TRBV5-1,TRBD2
TGTGCCAGCAGCGCCGGGACTAGCGGGAACTACGAGCAGTACTTC,CASSAGTSGNYEQYF,TRBJ2-7,many,TRBV6-1,TRBD2
TGTGCCAGCAGCTCCCCCCGAGTTGGCCACGTTCCGGAGGCCCAGTACTTC,CASSSPRVGHVPEAQYF,TRBJ2-5,NA,TRBV7-9,NA
TGTGCCAGTAGCATTCCGGGACAGGGACGTGAAAAACTGTTTTTT,CASSIPGQGREKLFF,TRBJ1-4,many,TRBV19,TRBD1
TGTGCCAGCAGCCAAGTCGATGGGAGTAGCTATGGCTACACCTTC,CASSQVDGSSYGYTF,TRBJ1-2,NA,TRBV11-2,NA
TGTGCCAGCAGTGGACCTACAGGGGCCTTAAACACCGGGGAGCTGTTTTTT,CASSGPTGALNTGELFF,TRBJ2-2,many,TRBV12-3/TRBV12-4,TRBD1
TGTGCCTGTCCAGTCACGTCGGGATACGAGCAGTGCTTC,CACPVTSGYEQCF,TRBJ2-7,NA,TRBV30,NA
TGTGCCAGTAGTATATCGCTGACTTCTGAAGCTTTCTTT,CASSISLTSEAFF,TRBJ1-1,many,TRBV19,NA